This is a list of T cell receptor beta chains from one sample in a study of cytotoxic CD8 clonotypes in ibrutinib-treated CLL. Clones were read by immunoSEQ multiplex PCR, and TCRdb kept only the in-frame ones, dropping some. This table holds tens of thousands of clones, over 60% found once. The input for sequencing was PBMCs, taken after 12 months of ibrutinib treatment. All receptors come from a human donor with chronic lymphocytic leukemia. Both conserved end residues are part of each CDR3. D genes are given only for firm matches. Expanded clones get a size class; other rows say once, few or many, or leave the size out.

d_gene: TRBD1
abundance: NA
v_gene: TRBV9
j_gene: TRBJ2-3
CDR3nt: TGTGCCAGCAGCCGAAGGGACAGTCTTGGCACAGATACGCAGTATTTT
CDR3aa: CASSRRDSLGTDTQYF

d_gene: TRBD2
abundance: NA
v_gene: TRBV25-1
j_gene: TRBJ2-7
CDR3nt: TGTGCCAGCAGTGAGATAGAGAGCGGGACTCGCGAGCAGTACTTC
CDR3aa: CASSEIESGTREQYF

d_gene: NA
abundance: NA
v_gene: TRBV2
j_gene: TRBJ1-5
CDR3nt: TGTGCCAGCAGTGAAGGGGCAGGGCTACAGCCCCAGCATTTT
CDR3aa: CASSEGAGLQPQHF

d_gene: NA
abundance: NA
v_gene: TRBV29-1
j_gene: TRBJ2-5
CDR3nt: TGCAGCGGGGGCCCCTGGATGGAGACCCAGTACTTC
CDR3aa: CSGGPWMETQYF

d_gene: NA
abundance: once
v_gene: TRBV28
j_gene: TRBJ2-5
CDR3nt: TGTGCCAGCAGTTGGGGCGGGGGCAGGGACTTCGGGGAGACCCAGTACTTC
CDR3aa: CASSWGGGRDFGETQYF

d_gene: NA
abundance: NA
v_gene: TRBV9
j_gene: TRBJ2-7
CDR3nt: TGTGCCAGCAGCGTAGGGACGAGCTTTGGGTCCTACGAGCAGTACTTC
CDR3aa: CASSVGTSFGSYEQYF

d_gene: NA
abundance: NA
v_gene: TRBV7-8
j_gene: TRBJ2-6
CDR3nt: TGTGCCAGCAGCTTAGGAGGCGCTGGGGCCAACGTCCTGACTTTC
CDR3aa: CASSLGGAGANVLTF

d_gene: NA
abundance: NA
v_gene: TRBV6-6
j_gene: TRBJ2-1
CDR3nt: TGTGCCAGCAGTCGCGGACAGTCGGGCAATGAGCAGTTCTTC
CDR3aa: CASSRGQSGNEQFF

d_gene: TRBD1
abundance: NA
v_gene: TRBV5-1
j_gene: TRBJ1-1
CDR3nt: TGCGCCAGCAGCTTTCAGGGGGCTGTATTGGCCGAAGCTTTCTTT
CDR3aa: CASSFQGAVLAEAFF

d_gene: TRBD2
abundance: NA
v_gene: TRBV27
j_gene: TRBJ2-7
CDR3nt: TGTGCCAGCAGTTTGATAGCGGGAGGGGGCTACGAGCAGTACTTC
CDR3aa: CASSLIAGGGYEQYF

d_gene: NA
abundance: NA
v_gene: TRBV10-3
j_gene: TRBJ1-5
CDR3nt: TGTGCCATCAGTGAAGCGGTGGACAATCAGCCCCAGCATTTT
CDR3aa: CAISEAVDNQPQHF

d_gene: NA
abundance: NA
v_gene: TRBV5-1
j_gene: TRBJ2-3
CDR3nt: TGCGCCAGCAGCTTGTCTTGGGATAGCACAGATACGCAGTATTTT
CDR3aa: CASSLSWDSTDTQYF

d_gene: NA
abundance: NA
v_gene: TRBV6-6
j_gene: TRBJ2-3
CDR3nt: TGTGCCAGCAGTTTGAGCACAGATACGCAGTATTTT
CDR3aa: CASSLSTDTQYF

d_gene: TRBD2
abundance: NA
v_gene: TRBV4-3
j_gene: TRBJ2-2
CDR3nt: TGCGCCAGCAGCCCTTCTGCTGCGGGAGAGGTCACCGGGGAGCTGTTTTTT
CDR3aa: CASSPSAAGEVTGELFF

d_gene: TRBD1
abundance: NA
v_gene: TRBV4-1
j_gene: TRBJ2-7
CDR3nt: TGCGCCAGCAGCAAGGCGGGACAGGGCTTCTACGAGCAGTACTTC
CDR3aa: CASSKAGQGFYEQYF

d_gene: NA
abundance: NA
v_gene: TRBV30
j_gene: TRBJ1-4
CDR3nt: TGTGCCTGGAGTCGAGGGCACAATATAGCAACTAATGAAAAACTGTTTTTT
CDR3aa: CAWSRGHNIATNEKLFF

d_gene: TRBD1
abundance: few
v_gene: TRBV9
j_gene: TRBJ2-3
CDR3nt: TGTGCCAGCAGCGTAGGAACAGGGGGTGATACGCAGTATTTT
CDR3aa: CASSVGTGGDTQYF

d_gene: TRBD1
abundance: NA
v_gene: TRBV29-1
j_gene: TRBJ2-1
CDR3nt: TGCAGCGTTGGAGCAGGGGGCAATGAGCAGTTCTTC
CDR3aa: CSVGAGGNEQFF

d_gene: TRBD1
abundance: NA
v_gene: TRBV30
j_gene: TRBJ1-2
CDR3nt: TGTGCCTGGAGTATGGGGACAGGGTTTATCTATGGCTACACCTTC
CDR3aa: CAWSMGTGFIYGYTF

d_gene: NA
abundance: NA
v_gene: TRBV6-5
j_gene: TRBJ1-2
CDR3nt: TGTGCCAGCAGTTACTCGGGAGTCTATGGCTACACCTTC
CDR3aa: CASSYSGVYGYTF

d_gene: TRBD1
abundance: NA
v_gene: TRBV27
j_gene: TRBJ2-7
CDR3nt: TGTGCCAGCAGTTGGGGACAGGGAGGTTACGAGCAGTACTTC
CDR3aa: CASSWGQGGYEQYF

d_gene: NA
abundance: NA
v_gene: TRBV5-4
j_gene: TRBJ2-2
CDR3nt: TGTGCCAGCAGCCCAAGGGGGTCCCCGAGGAACACCGGGGAGCTGTTTTTT
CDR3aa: CASSPRGSPRNTGELFF

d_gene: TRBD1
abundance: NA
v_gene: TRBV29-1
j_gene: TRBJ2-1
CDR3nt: TGCAGCGTTGGGGGGACAGGGGGACCCAATGAGCAGTTCTTC
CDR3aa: CSVGGTGGPNEQFF

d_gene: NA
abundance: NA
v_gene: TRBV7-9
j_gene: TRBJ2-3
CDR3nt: TGTGCCAGCAGCTACTCAGCAGATACGCAGTATTTT
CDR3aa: CASSYSADTQYF

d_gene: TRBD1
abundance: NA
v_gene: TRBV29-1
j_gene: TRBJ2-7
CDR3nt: TGCAGCGCGAGACAGGGGGCCCACGAGCAGTACTTC
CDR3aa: CSARQGAHEQYF

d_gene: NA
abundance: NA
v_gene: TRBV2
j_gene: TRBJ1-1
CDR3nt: TGTGCCAGCTTTCCCGGGGTGGACACTGAAGCTTTCTTT
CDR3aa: CASFPGVDTEAFF

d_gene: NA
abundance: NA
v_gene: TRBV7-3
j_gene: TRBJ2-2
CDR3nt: TGTGCCAGCAGCAGCCTTGCCGGGGAGCTGTTTTTT
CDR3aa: CASSSLAGELFF

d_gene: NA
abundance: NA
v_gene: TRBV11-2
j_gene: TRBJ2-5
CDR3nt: TGTGCCAGCAGCTTAGAACAGCCTCAAGAGACCCAGTACTTC
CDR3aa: CASSLEQPQETQYF

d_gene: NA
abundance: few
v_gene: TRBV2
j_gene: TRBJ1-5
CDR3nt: TGTGCCAGCAGTGAGTGGGGGGCAGATCAGCCCCAGCATTTT
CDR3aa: CASSEWGADQPQHF

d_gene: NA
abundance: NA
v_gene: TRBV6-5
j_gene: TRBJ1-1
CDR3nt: TGTGCCAGCAGAAACCCCCGCGAGCCGAACACTGAAGCTTTCTTT
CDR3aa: CASRNPREPNTEAFF

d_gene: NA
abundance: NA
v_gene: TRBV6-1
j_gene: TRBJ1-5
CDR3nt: TGTGCCAGCAGTGAAGACGGAGGCAATCAGCCCCAGCATTTT
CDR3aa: CASSEDGGNQPQHF